The rows below give T cell receptor beta chains drawn from one sample of a study of T cell responses to AZD1222 COVID-19 vaccine. Repertoires were generated with immunoSEQ multiplex PCR, while TCRdb's copy carries only in-frame clones and drops some. The table records about 120,000 clones, 80% to 90% of them present only once. The starting material was peripheral blood, obtained on day 0 of AZD1222 vaccination. These receptors all stem from an adult in good health. CDR3s include the opening cysteine and the closing phenylalanine or tryptophan.

TRBV15,TRBJ2-2,CATSRAALTGELFF
TRBV7-9,TRBJ2-7,CASSREREYEQYF
TRBV3-1/TRBV3-2,TRBJ1-5,CASSPGQGSNQPQHF
TRBV7-8,TRBJ1-2,CASSLRGQRRYGYTF
TRBV7-8,TRBJ2-7,CASSPNAGTSSEQYF
TRBV7-9,TRBJ2-5,CASSLGTGEETQYF
TRBV2,TRBJ1-4,CASIETTNEKLFF
TRBV5-4,TRBJ2-3,CASNPGSTDTQYF
TRBV28,TRBJ1-2,CASSFWGQGYGYTF
TRBV5-1,TRBJ2-5,CASSSTPSGTQYF
TRBV18,TRBJ1-1,CASSLRGQGSIGTEAFF
TRBV29-1,TRBJ2-3,CSVWDLASSTDTQYF
TRBV18,TRBJ2-1,CASSPPRPGQEYNEQFF
TRBV7-2,TRBJ2-7,CASSLLGGTSGRSSYEQYF
TRBV2,TRBJ1-5,CASSLKGMKHF
TRBV5-6,TRBJ1-2,CASSSGQVFYGYTF
TRBV19,TRBJ2-7,CASSAGPPGAEQYF
TRBV5-1,TRBJ2-5,CASSRDSGRQETQYF
TRBV5-6,TRBJ2-7,CASSLPGTGMYF
TRBV5-1,TRBJ1-5,CASSTYGGEGQPQHF
TRBV18,TRBJ2-7,CASSPLGGYEQYF
TRBV7-9,TRBJ2-5,CASSRGGRGETQYF
TRBV19,TRBJ2-7,CASSLVGESLGGYEQYF
TRBV28,TRBJ1-2,CASTPTSGAYYYGYTF
TRBV7-2,TRBJ2-4,CASSLDLSARIQYF
TRBV7-9,TRBJ1-2,CASSLATGGNYGYTF
TRBV14,TRBJ1-3,CASKSANSGNTIYF
TRBV7-3,TRBJ2-3,CASGPPGTTDTQYF
TRBV28,TRBJ1-4,CASSRDPNEKLFF